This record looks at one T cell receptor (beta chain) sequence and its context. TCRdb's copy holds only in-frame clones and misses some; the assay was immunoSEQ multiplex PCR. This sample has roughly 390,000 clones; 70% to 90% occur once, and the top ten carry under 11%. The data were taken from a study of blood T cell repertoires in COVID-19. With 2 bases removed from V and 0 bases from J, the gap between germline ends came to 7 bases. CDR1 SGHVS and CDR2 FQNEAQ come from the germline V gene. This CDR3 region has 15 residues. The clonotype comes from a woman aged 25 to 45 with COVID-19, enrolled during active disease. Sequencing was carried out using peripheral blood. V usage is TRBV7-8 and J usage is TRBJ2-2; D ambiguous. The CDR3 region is CASSLRLSNTGELFF. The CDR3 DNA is TGTGCCAGCAGCTTACGTCTATCGAACACCGGGGAGCTGTTTTTT.